This is a list of T cell receptor beta chains from one sample in a study of T cell responses to AZD1222 COVID-19 vaccine. Sequenced by immunoSEQ multiplex PCR; TCRdb stores in-frame clones only, minus some. The table records tens of thousands of clones, over 70% of them present only once. The sequencing here drew on peripheral blood, taken on day 0 of AZD1222 vaccination. The receptors derive from an adult in good health. CDR3s include the opening cysteine and the closing phenylalanine or tryptophan. D genes are given only for firm matches. Clone size is shown for a subset of rows, as once, few, many or a class of expanded clone.

V	D	size	J	length	CDR3	DNA
TRBV11-3	.	.	TRBJ2-1	17	CASSLGSWDWGRGEQFF	TGTGCCAGCAGCTTAGGGTCGTGGGACTGGGGTCGGGGTGAGCAGTTCTTC
TRBV5-6	TRBD2	.	TRBJ2-3	13	CASSRGGTDTQYF	TGTGCCAGCAGCCGGGGGGGTACAGATACGCAGTATTTT
TRBV3-1/TRBV3-2	TRBD1	.	TRBJ1-6	16	CASSPTGGSAGSPLHF	TGTGCCAGCAGCCCCACAGGGGGTAGTGCTGGTTCACCCCTCCACTTT
TRBV3-1/TRBV3-2	.	.	TRBJ1-1	16	CASSQVVPTKGTEAFF	TGTGCCAGCAGCCAAGTGGTTCCTACTAAAGGCACTGAAGCTTTCTTT
TRBV5-6	.	.	TRBJ2-7	13	CASSPVGFYEQYF	TGTGCCAGCAGCCCGGTGGGGTTCTACGAGCAGTACTTC
TRBV18	.	.	TRBJ1-2	12	CASSPGGNGYTF	TGTGCCAGCTCACCAGGAGGGAATGGCTACACCTTC
TRBV6-5	.	few	TRBJ1-1	14	CASSFRQPNTEAFF	TGTGCCAGCAGTTTTAGACAGCCGAACACTGAAGCTTTCTTT
TRBV27	TRBD1	.	TRBJ1-1	14	CASRSGTGGTEAFF	TGTGCCAGCAGGTCGGGGACAGGGGGCACTGAAGCTTTCTTT
TRBV6-1	.	.	TRBJ2-6	15	CASSERFSGANVLTF	TGTGCCAGCAGTGAACGGTTCTCTGGGGCCAACGTCCTGACTTTC
TRBV28	TRBD2	.	TRBJ2-5	16	CASRSSGGALQETQYF	TGTGCCAGCAGAAGTAGCGGGGGGGCCCTCCAAGAGACCCAGTACTTC
TRBV3-1/TRBV3-2	.	.	TRBJ1-3	12	CASSQGDRPIYF	TGTGCCAGCAGCCAAGGGGACCGTCCCATATATTTT
TRBV19	TRBD1	.	TRBJ1-5	22	CASTSRGWLGQGATGANQPQHF	TGTGCCAGTACCTCCAGGGGTTGGCTGGGGCAGGGGGCGACGGGTGCGAATCAGCCCCAGCATTTT
TRBV6-5	.	few	TRBJ1-2	13	CASKISRGRGYTF	TGTGCCAGCAAAATATCCAGGGGACGAGGCTACACCTTC
TRBV12-3/TRBV12-4	.	.	TRBJ2-1	12	CASSLGGQEQFF	TGTGCCAGCAGTTTAGGGGGTCAGGAGCAGTTCTTC
TRBV5-6	TRBD1	.	TRBJ1-5	16	CASSGQGKVGNQPQHF	TGTGCCAGCAGCGGACAGGGTAAGGTCGGCAATCAGCCCCAGCATTTT
TRBV7-6	.	.	TRBJ2-1	14	CASSFDSRSNEQFF	TGTGCCAGCAGCTTTGACTCGAGGAGCAATGAGCAGTTCTTC
TRBV7-3	.	.	TRBJ2-3	15	CASSLGPAVTDTQYF	TGTGCCAGCAGCTTAGGGCCAGCTGTAACAGATACGCAGTATTTT
TRBV14	TRBD1	.	TRBJ1-2	13	CASSEDRGDGYTF	TGTGCCAGCAGCGAGGACAGGGGAGATGGCTACACCTTC
TRBV5-6	.	.	TRBJ1-6	14	CASSSGHGNSPLHF	TGTGCCAGCAGCTCGGGCCATGGGAATTCACCCCTCCACTTT
TRBV12-3/TRBV12-4	.	.	TRBJ1-2	12	CASSLQGTGYTF	TGTGCCAGCAGTTTACAGGGTACTGGCTACACCTTC
TRBV7-2	.	.	TRBJ2-5	13	CASSLGVEKTQYF	TGTGCCAGCAGCTTAGGGGTCGAAAAGACCCAGTACTTC
TRBV5-5	TRBD1	.	TRBJ1-1	14	CASSIREGATEAFF	TGTGCCAGCAGCATAAGAGAGGGGGCCACTGAAGCTTTCTTT
TRBV3-1/TRBV3-2	.	.	TRBJ2-7	18	CASSQGALGPTGFGEQYF	TGTGCCAGCAGCCAAGGGGCATTAGGGCCGACCGGTTTTGGGGAGCAGTACTTC
TRBV19	.	.	TRBJ2-2	15	CASSIGTLNTGELFF	TGTGCCAGTAGTATAGGGACCCTGAACACCGGGGAGCTGTTTTTT
TRBV20-1	.	few	TRBJ2-7	14	CSASGRAGMYEQYF	TGCAGTGCTAGTGGGCGGGCAGGGATGTACGAGCAGTACTTC
TRBV6-1	TRBD2	once	TRBJ2-7	13	CASSGAGTYEQYF	TGTGCCAGCAGTGGAGCGGGGACCTACGAGCAGTACTTC
TRBV3-1/TRBV3-2	.	.	TRBJ1-1	16	CASSQDATGLNTEAFF	TGTGCCAGCAGCCAAGATGCGACGGGGCTGAACACTGAAGCTTTCTTT
TRBV2	.	.	TRBJ1-2	13	CASTLDGTYGYTF	TGTGCCAGCACCTTAGACGGGACCTATGGCTACACCTTC
TRBV10-2	.	.	TRBJ1-3	16	CASSGNREGGGNTIYF	TGCGCCAGCAGCGGGAACAGGGAGGGTGGTGGAAACACCATATATTTT
TRBV28	TRBD1	.	TRBJ2-7	15	CASSSTGGFRGEQYF	TGTGCCAGCAGTTCGACAGGGGGCTTTCGTGGCGAGCAGTACTTC
TRBV4-1	.	.	TRBJ2-7	16	CASSQDNGGRTYEQYF	TGCGCCAGCAGCCAAGATAATGGTGGGCGAACCTACGAGCAGTACTTC
TRBV6-2/TRBV6-3	.	.	TRBJ2-7	13	CASSHPGFFEQYF	TGTGCCAGCAGCCATCCAGGGTTCTTCGAGCAGTACTTC
TRBV5-1	.	.	TRBJ2-3	14	CASRHSGATDTQYF	TGCGCCAGCAGGCATTCCGGGGCCACAGATACGCAGTATTTT
TRBV2	TRBD1	once	TRBJ1-5	14	CASSSQGGDQPQHF	TGTGCCAGCAGTTCACAGGGGGGGGATCAGCCCCAGCATTTT
TRBV5-1	.	.	TRBJ2-3	14	CASSLRTVADTQYF	TGCGCCAGCAGTTTGCGGACAGTGGCAGATACGCAGTATTTT